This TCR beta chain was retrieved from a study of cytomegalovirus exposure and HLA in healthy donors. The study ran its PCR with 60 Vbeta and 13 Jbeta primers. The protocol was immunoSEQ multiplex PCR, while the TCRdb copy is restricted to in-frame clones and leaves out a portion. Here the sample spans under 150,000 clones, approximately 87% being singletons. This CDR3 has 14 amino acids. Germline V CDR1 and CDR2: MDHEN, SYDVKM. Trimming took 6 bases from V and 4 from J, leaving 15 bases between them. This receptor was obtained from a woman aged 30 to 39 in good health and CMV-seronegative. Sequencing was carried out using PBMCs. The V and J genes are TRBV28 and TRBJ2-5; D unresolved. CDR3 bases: TGTGCCAGCAGCCACCCCCAGAGAGGAGAGACCCAGTACTTC. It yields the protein CASSHPQRGETQYF.